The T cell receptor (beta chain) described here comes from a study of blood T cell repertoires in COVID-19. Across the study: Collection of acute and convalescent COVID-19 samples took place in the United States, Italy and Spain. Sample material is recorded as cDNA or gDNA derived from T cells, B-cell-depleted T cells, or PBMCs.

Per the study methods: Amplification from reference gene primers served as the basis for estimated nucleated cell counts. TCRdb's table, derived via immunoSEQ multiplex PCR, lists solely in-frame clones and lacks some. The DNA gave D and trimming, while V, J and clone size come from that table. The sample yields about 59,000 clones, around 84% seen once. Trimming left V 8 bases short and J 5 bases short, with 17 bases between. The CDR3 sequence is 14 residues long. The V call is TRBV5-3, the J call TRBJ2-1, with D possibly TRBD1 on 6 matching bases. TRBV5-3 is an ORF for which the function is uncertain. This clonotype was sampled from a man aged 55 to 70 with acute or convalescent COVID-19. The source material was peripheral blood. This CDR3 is CASPPTGSHNEQFF. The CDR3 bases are TGTGCCAGCCCCCCCACAGGGTCCCACAATGAGCAGTTCTTC.